This T cell receptor beta chain was captured by sequencing in a study of OX40 agonist ivuxolimab in advanced cancers. Comments on this clone: Its specificity is not known. One end of the junction is discordant with germline, which a read error may explain.

CDR3 length equals 12 residues. Germline V gene lookup returns CDR1 MGHRA and CDR2 YSYEKL. Method: immunoSEQ multiplex PCR; TCRdb's copy keeps in-frame clones and lacks some. This sample has over 20,000 clones, with approximately 85% found just once. Overall study findings and caveats: Among expanded peripheral T cells, antigen specificity went undetermined.

The chain employs TRBV4-1 and TRBJ1-4, with unresolved D. The TCR was taken from an adult with an advanced solid tumor such as melanoma, head and neck, liver or kidney cancer. The source material was CD4+ or CD8+ T cells sorted from blood, sampled in a trial of the OX40 agonist ivuxolimab. DNA for the CDR3: TGCGCCAGCAGCCAACCAGGACTACCTAGGGATTTT. Its protein is CASSQPGLPRDF.